The clone carrying this T cell receptor beta chain appeared a few times. Its antigen is unidentified. CDR1 is SGHRS and CDR2 is YFSETQ in the germline V gene. J was trimmed by 6 bases and V by 3 bases; bases with no gene match: 10. CDR3 length equals 16 residues. These data are taken from a study of human T cells and chemical hapten exposure. Time point here: patch test 3, about 24 weeks after DPC sensitization. Treatment in this sample: therapeutic diphenylcyclopropenone sensitization with weekly scalp DPC. MiXCR, applied by TCRdb to the RACE reads, yields one record per CDR3 protein. This table holds roughly 71,000 distinct CDR3 sequences, roughly 11% found once. Overall study findings and caveats: While controls formed fewer of them, expanded TCRs formed significantly more large CDR3 similarity clusters.

This clonotype originated in a woman between 50 and 59 years old with alopecia areata. Some clones in this sample may be carry-over from other donors' samples. Sample: whole blood, taken in connection with sensitization to the hapten diphenylcyclopropenone (DPC). The chain links TRBV5-1 to TRBJ2-3; 10 bases are shared with TRBD1. This CDR3 reads CASSSPGTGVEDTQYF. CDR3 DNA sequence: TGCGCCAGCAGCTCTCCCGGGACAGGGGTGGAGGATACGCAGTATTTT.